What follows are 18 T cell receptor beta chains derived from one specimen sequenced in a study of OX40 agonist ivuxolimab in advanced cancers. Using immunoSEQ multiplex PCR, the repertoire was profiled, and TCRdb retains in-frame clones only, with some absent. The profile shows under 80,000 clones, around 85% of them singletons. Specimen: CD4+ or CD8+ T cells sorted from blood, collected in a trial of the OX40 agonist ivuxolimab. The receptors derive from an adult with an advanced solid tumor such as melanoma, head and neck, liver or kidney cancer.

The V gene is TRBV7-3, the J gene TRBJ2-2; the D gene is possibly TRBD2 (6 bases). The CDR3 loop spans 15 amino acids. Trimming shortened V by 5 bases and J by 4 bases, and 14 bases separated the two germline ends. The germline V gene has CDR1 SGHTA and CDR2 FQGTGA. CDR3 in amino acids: CASSTTLGGTGELFF. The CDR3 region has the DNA TGTGCCAGCAGCACGACCCTGGGGGGCACCGGGGAGCTGTTTTTT.

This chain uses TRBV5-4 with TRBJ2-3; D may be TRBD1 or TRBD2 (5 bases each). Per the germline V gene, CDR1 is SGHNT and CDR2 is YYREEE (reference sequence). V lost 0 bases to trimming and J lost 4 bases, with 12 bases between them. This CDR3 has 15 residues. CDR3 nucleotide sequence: TGTGCCAGCAGCTTGGGTCAGGGAGTCGCAGATACGCAGTATTTT. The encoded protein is CASSLGQGVADTQYF.

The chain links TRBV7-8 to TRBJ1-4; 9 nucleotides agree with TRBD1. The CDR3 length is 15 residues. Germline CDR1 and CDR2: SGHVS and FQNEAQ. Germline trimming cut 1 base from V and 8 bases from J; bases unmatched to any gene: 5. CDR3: CASSLDRGQGEKLFF. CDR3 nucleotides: TGTGCCAGCAGCTTAGACAGGGGGCAAGGAGAAAAACTGTTTTTT. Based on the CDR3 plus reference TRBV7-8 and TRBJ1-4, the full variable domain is GAGVSQSPRYKVAKRGQDVALRCDPISGHVSLFWYQQALGQGPEFLTYFQNEAQLDKSGLPSDRFFAERPEGSVSTLKIQRTQQEDSAVYLCASSLDRGQGEKLFFGSGTQLSVL.

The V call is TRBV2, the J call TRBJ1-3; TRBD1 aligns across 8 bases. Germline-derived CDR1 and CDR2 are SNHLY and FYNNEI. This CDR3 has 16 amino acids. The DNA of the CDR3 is TGTGTCGCGGGTCAGGGGGCTCTGTCCGCTGGAAACACCATATATTTT. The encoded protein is CVAGQGALSAGNTIYF.

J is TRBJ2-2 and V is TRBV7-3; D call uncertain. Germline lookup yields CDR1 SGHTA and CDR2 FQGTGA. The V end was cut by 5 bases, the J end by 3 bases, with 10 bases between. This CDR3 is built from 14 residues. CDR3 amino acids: CASSVFPYTGELFF. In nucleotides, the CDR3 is TGTGCCAGCAGCGTTTTTCCCTACACCGGGGAGCTGTTTTTT.

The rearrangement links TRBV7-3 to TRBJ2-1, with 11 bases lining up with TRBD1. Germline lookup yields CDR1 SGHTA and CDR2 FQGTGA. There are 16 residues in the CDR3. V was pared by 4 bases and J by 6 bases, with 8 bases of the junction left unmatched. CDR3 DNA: TGTGCCAGCAGCTCGAATTCCGGGACAGGGGGCAATGAGCAGTTCTTC. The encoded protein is CASSSNSGTGGNEQFF.

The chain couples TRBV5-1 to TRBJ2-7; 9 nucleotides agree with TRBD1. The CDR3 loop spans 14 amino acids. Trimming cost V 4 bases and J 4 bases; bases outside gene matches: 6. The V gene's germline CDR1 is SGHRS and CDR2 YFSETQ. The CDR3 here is CASSGPGQGYEQYF. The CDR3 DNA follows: TGCGCCAGCAGCGGACCGGGACAGGGTTACGAGCAGTACTTC.

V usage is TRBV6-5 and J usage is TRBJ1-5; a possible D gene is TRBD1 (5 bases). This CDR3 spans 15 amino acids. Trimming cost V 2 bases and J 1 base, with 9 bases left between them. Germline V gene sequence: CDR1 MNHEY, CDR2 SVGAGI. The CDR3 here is CASSYGGASNQPQHF. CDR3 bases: TGTGCCAGCAGTTACGGAGGGGCGAGCAATCAGCCCCAGCATTTT.

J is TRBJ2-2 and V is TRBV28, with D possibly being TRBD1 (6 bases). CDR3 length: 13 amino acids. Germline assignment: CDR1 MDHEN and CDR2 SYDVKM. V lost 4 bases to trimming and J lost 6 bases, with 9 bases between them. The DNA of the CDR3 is TGTGCCAGCAGTTCACAGGGTCCCGGGGAGCTGTTTTTT. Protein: CASSSQGPGELFF.

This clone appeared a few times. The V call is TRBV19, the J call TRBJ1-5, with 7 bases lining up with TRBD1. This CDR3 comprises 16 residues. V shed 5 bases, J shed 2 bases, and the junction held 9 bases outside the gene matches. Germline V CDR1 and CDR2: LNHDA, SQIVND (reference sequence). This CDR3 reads CASSLNIGQGNQPQHF. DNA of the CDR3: TGTGCCAGTAGTCTGAACATCGGACAGGGCAATCAGCCCCAGCATTTT.

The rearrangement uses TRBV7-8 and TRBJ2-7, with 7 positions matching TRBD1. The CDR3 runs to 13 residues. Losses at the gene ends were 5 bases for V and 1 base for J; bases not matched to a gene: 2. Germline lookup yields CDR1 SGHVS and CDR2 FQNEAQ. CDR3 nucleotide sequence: TGTGCCAGCAGCCCGGGACAGTCCTACGAGCAGTACTTC. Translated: CASSPGQSYEQYF.

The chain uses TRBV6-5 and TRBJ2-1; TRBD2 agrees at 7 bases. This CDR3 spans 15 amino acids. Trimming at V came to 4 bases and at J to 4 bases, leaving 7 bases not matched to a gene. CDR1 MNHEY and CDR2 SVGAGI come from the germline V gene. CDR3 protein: CASSLRTGGYNEQFF. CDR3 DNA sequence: TGTGCCAGCAGTTTAAGGACGGGGGGATACAATGAGCAGTTCTTC.

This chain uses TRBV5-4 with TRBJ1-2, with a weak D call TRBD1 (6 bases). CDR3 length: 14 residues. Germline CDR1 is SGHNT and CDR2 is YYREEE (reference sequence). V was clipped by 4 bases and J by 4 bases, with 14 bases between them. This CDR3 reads CASSEGQSVYGYTF. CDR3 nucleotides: TGTGCCAGCAGCGAAGGACAGAGTGTCTATGGCTACACCTTC.

The CDR3 region has the DNA TGTGCCAGCATTGCGGGGGGGCGATTTAGAAACATTCAGTACTTC. It codes for CASIAGGRFRNIQYF. This sequence joins TRBV6-1 and TRBJ2-4; TRBD2 agrees at 9 bases. Germline V gene data show CDR1 as MNHNS and CDR2 as SASEGT. CDR3 length equals 15 residues. V was clipped by 7 bases and J by 6 bases; unmatched bases: 10.

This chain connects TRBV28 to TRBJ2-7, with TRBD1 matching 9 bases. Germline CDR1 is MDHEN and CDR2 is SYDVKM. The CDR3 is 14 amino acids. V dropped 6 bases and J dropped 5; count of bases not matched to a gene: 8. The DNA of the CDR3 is TGTGCCAGCAGCACACAGGGGGCTAGGAACGAGCAGTACTTC. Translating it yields CASSTQGARNEQYF.

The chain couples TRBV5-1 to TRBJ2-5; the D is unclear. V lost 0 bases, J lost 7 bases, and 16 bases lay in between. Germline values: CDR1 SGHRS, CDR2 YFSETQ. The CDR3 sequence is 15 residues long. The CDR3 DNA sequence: TGCGCCAGCAGCTTGGCCGCTGGGCAGGCTTGGACCCAGTACTTC. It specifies CASSLAAGQAWTQYF.

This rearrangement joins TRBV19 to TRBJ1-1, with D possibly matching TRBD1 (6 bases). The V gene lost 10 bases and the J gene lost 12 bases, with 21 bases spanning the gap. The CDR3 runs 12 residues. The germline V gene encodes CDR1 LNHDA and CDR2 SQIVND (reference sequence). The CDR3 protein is CATKIIGGQSFF. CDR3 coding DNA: TGTGCCACCAAGATCATCGGGGGGCAATCTTTCTTT.

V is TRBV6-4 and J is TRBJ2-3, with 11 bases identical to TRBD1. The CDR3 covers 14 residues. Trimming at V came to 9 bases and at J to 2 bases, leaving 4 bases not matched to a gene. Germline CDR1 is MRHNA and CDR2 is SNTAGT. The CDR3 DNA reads TGTGCCAGGGGGACAGGGGGGCTCACAGATACGCAGTATTTT. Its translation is CARGTGGLTDTQYF.